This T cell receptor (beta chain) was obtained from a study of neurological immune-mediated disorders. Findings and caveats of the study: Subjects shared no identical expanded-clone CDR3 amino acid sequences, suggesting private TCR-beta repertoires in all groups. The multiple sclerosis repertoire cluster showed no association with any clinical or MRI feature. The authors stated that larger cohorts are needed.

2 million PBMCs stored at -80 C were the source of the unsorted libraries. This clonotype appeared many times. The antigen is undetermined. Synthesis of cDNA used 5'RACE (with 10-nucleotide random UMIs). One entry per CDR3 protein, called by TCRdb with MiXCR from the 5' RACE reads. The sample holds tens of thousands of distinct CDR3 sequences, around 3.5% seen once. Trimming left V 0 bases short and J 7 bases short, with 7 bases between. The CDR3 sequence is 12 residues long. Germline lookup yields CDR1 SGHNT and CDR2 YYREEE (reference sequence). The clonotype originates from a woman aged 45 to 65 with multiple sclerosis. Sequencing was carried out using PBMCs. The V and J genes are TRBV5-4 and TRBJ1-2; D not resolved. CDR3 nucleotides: TGTGCCAGCAGCTTGGGGGCTGGTGGCTACACCTTC. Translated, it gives CASSLGAGGYTF.